The rows below give T cell receptor beta chains drawn from one sample of a study of cytomegalovirus exposure and HLA in healthy donors. Sequencing was performed with immunoSEQ multiplex PCR; in TCRdb, only in-frame clones are kept and a portion is missing. The data show more than 150,000 clones, 65% to 85% seen once. The specimen was PBMCs. The receptors shown here come from a girl aged 5-17 years in good health and CMV-seropositive. Both conserved end residues are part of each CDR3. Clone size is shown for a subset of rows, as once, few, many or a class of expanded clone.

cdr3_length | clone_size | v_call | cdr3_aa
14 | - | TRBV6-5 | CASTTTGGYTEAFF
14 | - | TRBV19 | CASSIDVVYTEAFF
14 | - | TRBV5-1 | CASSLEGQNQPQHF
17 | - | TRBV7-8 | CASSLMRDRGISQPQHF
15 | - | TRBV7-2 | CASTLGGEPTDTQYF
14 | - | TRBV30 | CAWSSGIGAYEQYF
15 | - | TRBV13 | CASDQWTGTANEQFF
16 | - | TRBV30 | CAWSLFSGREKDTQYF
15 | - | TRBV5-1 | CASSSLGTGQETQYF
14 | - | TRBV30 | CAWSVGKGDQPQHF
13 | few | TRBV5-1 | CASSLETNYGYTF
14 | - | TRBV30 | CAWTRSPPSGGYTF
12 | - | TRBV27 | CASSLSPDTQYF
15 | - | TRBV5-1 | CASSLEDLRADTQYF
14 | - | TRBV7-9 | CASSPPRQNYEQYF
13 | - | TRBV6-6 | CASSPPQAWEQYF
16 | - | TRBV2 | CASSGGTGGRNQPQHF
14 | few | TRBV28 | CASKASEHTGELFF
15 | - | TRBV29-1 | CSVQGQAYPDTEAFF
15 | - | TRBV6-1 | CASSEPGLLYNEQFF
14 | - | TRBV10-3 | CAISDGSSGNTIYF
14 | - | TRBV29-1 | CSVGGQSTQETQYF
17 | - | TRBV10-1 | CASSENVVLAGGGEQFF
15 | - | TRBV7-6 | CASSSVGENTGELFF
13 | - | TRBV19 | CASSYGWSTEAFF
18 | - | TRBV4-1 | CASSPGLAGVMGKNIQYF
16 | - | TRBV11-2 | CASRWRGGRAPNEQFF
14 | - | TRBV7-2 | CASSSQGPSYGYTF
16 | - | TRBV5-1 | CASRGAGTSGTDTQYF
19 | - | TRBV6-1 | CASSEALFWGQIAKNIQYF
13 | few | TRBV5-1 | CASSEGGGSGYTF
11 | - | TRBV20-1 | CSATVGGEQYF
15 | few | TRBV4-1 | CASSWEGTATYGYTF
15 | - | TRBV19 | CASSTTGRSNYGYTF
13 | - | TRBV6-1 | CASSEMEDQPQHF
18 | - | TRBV6-1 | CASSVEVVVKNEVDEQCF
13 | - | TRBV6-5 | CASRITGGNGYTF
21 | - | TRBV9 | CASRLSGAIVLSSGAYNEQFF
12 | - | TRBV30 | CATGIKGNTIYF
14 | - | TRBV5-1 | CASSADIRGTEAFF
15 | once | TRBV6-5 | CASSSLAGGAYEQYF
14 | - | TRBV30 | CAWSTSPGAYEQYF
16 | - | TRBV27 | CASSLGGSTGGYEQYF
11 | - | TRBV2 | CASRSLGELFF
13 | - | TRBV30 | CAWTWGGGNTIYF
19 | - | TRBV7-9 | CASSAPQGTSLVVYNEQFF
15 | - | TRBV6-5 | CASSTTSGRAGEQFF
14 | - | TRBV7-6 | CASSLAQGANEQYF
16 | - | TRBV10-3 | CAINFAPGKSNYGYTF
13 | - | TRBV27 | CASSPRGGYGYTF
14 | few | TRBV10-1 | CATSAAGSSYEQYF
13 | few | TRBV6-6 | CASSYSDLLEAFF
13 | - | TRBV5-1 | CASSLSGWTEDFF
17 | few | TRBV7-2 | CASSPRTGGISGNTIYF
19 | - | TRBV21-1 | CASSFSGTTPSYSNQPQHF
15 | - | TRBV30 | CAWSVGGERFQPQHF
15 | few | TRBV25-1 | CASSRPSGGVDEQFF